This T cell receptor beta chain was obtained from a study of identical twins. Using its own MiXCR run on the 5' RACE reads, TCRdb lists one record per CDR3 protein. This table has some 900,000 distinct CDR3 sequences, 9% to 15% appearing once. Study-wide points: Low generation probability was overrepresented in out-of-frame alpha sequences shared by twins. Cord blood's abundant beta clonotypes had fewer insertions, unlike memory repertoires.

Germline CDR1 is SGHTA and CDR2 is FQGNSA. V gave up 3 bases and J gave up 3 bases; unmatched junction bases: 1. The CDR3 has 14 amino acids. Everyone who donated was a healthy Caucasian. In the case of this clonotype: Its antigen is currently unknown.

The data were also submitted as part of a second study, on yellow fever vaccine responses in identical twins.

Sample: PBMCs. V is TRBV7-2 and J is TRBJ1-5, with 8 bases aligning to TRBD1. The origin of this receptor is a woman aged 18-29 years in good health. The CDR3 region has the DNA TGTGCCAGCAGCTTGGACAGGGCCAATCAGCCCCAGCATTTT. This gives the protein CASSLDRANQPQHF.